Listed here is a single T cell receptor beta chain. Trimming removed 4 bases from V and 2 bases from J; junction bases left unmatched: 9. The CDR3 has 17 amino acids. The germline CDR1 and CDR2 sequences are SNHLY and FYNNEI. The data were taken from a study of blood T cell repertoires in COVID-19. Measured with immunoSEQ multiplex PCR; TCRdb has only the in-frame clones, and not every one. In the table there are around 110,000 clones, around 86% of which are singletons. The sequence was collected from an older man with acute or convalescent COVID-19. The rearrangement links TRBV2 to TRBJ2-2, with 8 bases that match TRBD1. The material sequenced was peripheral blood. The CDR3 region is CASSGGSTGANTGELFF. In nucleotides, the CDR3 is TGTGCCAGCAGTGGAGGTTCGACAGGGGCAAACACCGGGGAGCTGTTTTTT.